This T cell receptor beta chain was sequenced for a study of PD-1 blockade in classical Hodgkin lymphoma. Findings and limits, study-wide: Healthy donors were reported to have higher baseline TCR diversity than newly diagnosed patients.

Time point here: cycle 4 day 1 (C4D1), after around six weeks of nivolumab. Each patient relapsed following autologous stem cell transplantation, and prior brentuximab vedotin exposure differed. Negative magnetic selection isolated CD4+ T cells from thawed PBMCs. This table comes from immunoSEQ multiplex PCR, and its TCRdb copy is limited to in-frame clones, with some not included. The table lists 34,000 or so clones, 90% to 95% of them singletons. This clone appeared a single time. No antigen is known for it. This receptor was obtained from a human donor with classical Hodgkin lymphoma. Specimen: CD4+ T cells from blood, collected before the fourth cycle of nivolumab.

The CDR3 spells CASSPEGPLTQYF. CDR3 coding DNA: TGTGCCAGCAGCCCCGAAGGACCGCTAACCCAGTACTTC. V is TRBV7-6 and J is TRBJ2-5, with D unclear. V lost 5 bases and J lost 8, with 15 bases in between. Germline-derived CDR1 and CDR2 are SGHVS and FNYEAQ. The CDR3 contains 13 residues.